This T cell receptor beta chain is drawn from a study of cytomegalovirus exposure and HLA in healthy donors (dated by TCRdb to the late 2010s). The study in broad terms: An earlier analysis of 587 of the donors reported about 260 Gb of sequence data and approximately 120 million unique TCR beta sequences obtained from some 170 million T cells. An early release that covered some 640 HLA-typed donors contained about 300 gigabases of sequencing data and tens of millions of unique TCR sequences. The genetic ancestry cluster associated with self-reported Caucasian donors included about 81% of the roughly 410 genotyped donors. The study aimed to test whether cataloging public T cell receptors could reveal signatures of past pathogen exposure. The study profiled the T cell repertoires of hundreds of subjects by immunosequencing and related them to cytomegalovirus serostatus. In addition to the first cohort of 666 subjects, a separate validation cohort of 120 different subjects was used. The study combined high-throughput TCR immunosequencing, statistical association of individual TCRs with disease status, and machine learning to predict cytomegalovirus infection status. In a later analysis, previously published TCR beta repertoires from more than 500 donors were re-analyzed and high-resolution HLA genotyping was added so that TCR occurrence patterns could be studied. Rather than drawing on any new phenotypic data, the later analysis identified candidate immune exposures from TCR beta sequences and the way those sequences occurred across donors. An earlier analysis of fewer than 750 of the donors used high-throughput TCR beta sequencing to judge whether each TCR beta V gene segment behaved as functional or pseudogenic. Alongside the repertoire data, information on donor age, sex, ethnicity and CMV serostatus was compiled. Genome-wide SNP genotypes for about three fifths of the 666 donors were used in a later genetic analysis, which treated that subset as a discovery cohort. All discovery cohort repertoires had been generated on a single sequencing platform. HLA typing included class I and class II loci at four-digit resolution. Typing coverage differed by locus: A, B, C, DRB1 and DQB1 were typed in roughly 620-640 donors, DQA1 in 522, DPA1 in around 610, and DPB1 in 400 to 480. Because of strong linkage in the cohort, roughly 5 DR-DQ haplotypes were treated as single units for association and clustering. Among some 410 genotyped donors of the cohort, an average of about 240,000 unique TCR beta nucleotide sequences were sequenced per donor, around 20% of them non-productive.

Points the paper makes about the study in general: A later analysis found that most CMV-associated TCR beta chains appeared HLA-restricted, with HLA associations seemingly driven largely by CMV exposure. In both the original and validation cohorts, the classifier was reported to diagnose cytomegalovirus status with high specificity and sensitivity. Most TCR sequences were seen in very few donors, while some public TCRs were found in many individuals. According to a later genetic analysis, donors in an Asian-associated ancestry cluster had fewer N-insertions in productive TCRs than the approximately 630-donor mean. Around 16 rarely observed V segments, including chromosome 9 orphons, were excluded from the earlier analysis of approximately 500 of the donors because counts were too low. Compared with equally common non-associated chains, HLA-associated TCR beta chains in a later analysis were more clonally expanded and had lower generation probabilities. In vitro tests confirmed that three of the cytomegalovirus-associated TCR beta chains recognize cytomegalovirus antigens. The authors suggested that the approach could potentially be extended to other disease states and immunological phenotypes. A further reported finding was that TCR beta sequences accurately predicted the HLA-A and HLA-B alleles for most subjects in the first cohort. In a later analysis, the rate of TCR association differed among HLA loci, with DRB1 alleles having the most associated TCRs and HLA-C alleles having the fewest. Strong co-occurrence of HLA alleles, especially DR and DQ, made assigning TCR associations to individual alleles difficult. Correlated functional status among segregating V segments might reflect linkage disequilibrium, but an unknown experimental factor could not be ruled out. In this cohort, only TCR beta chains were sequenced, and detectable features were limited by the absence of alpha or paired-chain data. Some IMGT-functional V segments, including TRBV6-2 and TRBV6-3, could not be told apart with the 87-base-pair reads, so those segments were excluded. Because some donors lacked HLA typing at each locus, the association tests relied only on the typed subset. CMV serostatus was the only immune exposure information available for the cohort. Broadly in line with IMGT annotations, most TCR beta V segments showed up in productive rearrangements about 90% or about 30% of the time in an earlier analysis of around 550 of the donors. Sequencing depth was assumed to be roughly uniform across donors in the presence/absence analyses, though that assumption may not hold. A cluster of highly shared sequence variants was judged likely to represent a technical artifact of the sequencing pipeline. In a later analysis, 16,951 TCR beta sequences were associated with specific HLA alleles at a false discovery rate of 0.05. An association between a missense DCLRE1C variant and V-gene and J-gene trimming of TCR beta chains was found in a later genetic analysis and replicated in an independent cohort. Several of the top co-occurrence clusters appeared to be linked to parvovirus B19, influenza, CMV and Epstein-Barr virus, according to a later analysis. The study gave a list of 150 to 200 TCR beta chains associated with cytomegalovirus.

CDR1 is given as SGHNT and CDR2 as YYREEE, both from the germline V gene (reference sequence). Between the V and J ends, shortened by 2 bases and 2 bases respectively, the junction contains 13 bases. From its cysteine to its phenylalanine, the CDR3 spans 15 amino acids. This entry keeps only the CDR3 DNA: 45 bases, framed from base 1. In total, 666 healthy bone marrow donors made up the cohort. At the time of sampling, every cohort member was nominally healthy, though immune exposures that went unrecorded were likely present. The donor was CMV seronegative and was included in the group of about 350 seronegative cohort members. Every donor gave a peripheral blood sample, and the peripheral blood mononuclear cells from that sample were used for TCR beta sequencing. Genomic DNA was extracted from the blood cell samples with the Qiagen DNeasy Blood Extraction Kit. Library preparation employed the immunoSEQ multiplex PCR assay. For the multiplex PCR, a mixture combining 60 forward primers for TCR Vbeta segments and 13 reverse primers for TCR Jbeta segments was used. The CDR3 region of rearranged TCR beta genes was amplified from genomic DNA by a multiplex PCR assay. The Illumina HiSeq System was used to sequence the amplified TCR beta libraries as 87-base-pair reads. As for the authors' bioinformatics: A later analysis counted 75 million to 100 million unique TCR beta chains across the approximately 700 repertoires, and roughly 11 million of these chains were shared by at least two donors. A nearest-neighbor algorithm error-corrected the raw reads and collapsed the reads into unique sequences, merging closely related sequences to remove PCR and sequencing errors. CDR3 sequences were aligned to IMGT reference sequences to assign V, D and J gene segments. For a sequence to be retained, a match of at least six nucleotides to both a V gene segment and a J gene segment was required. A rearrangement counted as productive if the CDR3 had no stop codons and remained in frame with V and J, and every other rearrangement counted as non-productive. Following IMGT convention, CDR3 was defined as the stretch from the second conserved V-encoded cysteine to the conserved J-encoded phenylalanine. Sequences without an unambiguous match to a single V gene segment were excluded from the earlier analysis of approximately 600 of the donors. In an earlier analysis of some 590 of the donors, V segments were called functional above 56.7% productive rearrangements and were called segregating when the between-donor standard deviation exceeded 5%. A statistical classification framework was built to diagnose cytomegalovirus status from the catalog of TCR beta chain sequences. A later analysis assigned V and J genes by comparing TCR nucleotide sequences with IMGT/GENE-DB human TR gene sequences. The TCRdist pipeline was used in a later analysis to assign CDR3 sequences and most-parsimonious VDJ recombination scenarios. In a later analysis, each TCR beta chain was defined by its CDR3 amino acid sequence together with its V-gene family, and reads lacking a unique V-gene family were excluded. In a later analysis, around 650 highly shared, low-generation-probability nucleotide sequences were removed to address suspected cross-contamination and a sequencing artifact. For each public chain, a later analysis derived a clonal expansion index from normalized ranks of inferred template counts within each repertoire. In a later analysis, generation probabilities were computed with a VDJ recombination model fitted to out-of-frame rearrangements, and the resulting probabilities were checked against IGoR. In a later analysis, hypergeometric tests were used to score TCR-TCR, TCR-HLA and TCR-CMV co-occurrence, with a repertoire-size bias correction applied to TCR pairs. To estimate false discovery rates, a later analysis permuted the HLA or CMV assignments 20 times. In a later analysis, co-occurring TCRs were grouped using DBSCAN, with TCRdist sequence similarity added in when clustering inside HLA-allele-positive subsets. Repertoires with fewer than 30,000 or more than 120,000 public chains were left out of co-occurrence clustering, as were about 5 repertoires with anomalous nucleotide sharing. The table comes from immuneACCESS by way of TCRdb, which keeps in-frame sequences with V and J called. Part of the clones is missing from these tables; in studies checked, under half for an unresolved V gene and the rest for unknown reasons. Clonal size and the V and J genes are those of that table, whereas D and trimming came from the DNA. This sample gives about 140,000 clones in total; about 75% of them show up just once. The ten largest account for under 2% of the sample.

Concerning this clone itself: It lacks a known antigen. No much larger clone is present one base from it, and per-base qualities are unavailable.

This chain joins TRBV5-4 to TRBJ1-2; the D gene lacks a confident call. The sequenced sample was PBMCs. This receptor was obtained from a woman aged 25 to 39 in good health and CMV-seronegative. The CDR3 protein sequence reads: CASSFGREKNYGYTF. The DNA reads as follows: TGTGCCAGCAGCTTTGGTCGCGAAAAAAACTATGGCTACACCTTC. Joined to the reference TRBV5-4 and TRBJ1-2 proteins, this CDR3 gives the full variable domain: ETGVTQSPTHLIKTRGQQVTLRCSSQSGHNTVSWYQQALGQGPQFIFQYYREEENGRGNFPPRFSGLQFPNYSSELNVNALELDDSALYLCASSFGREKNYGYTFGSGTRLTVV.